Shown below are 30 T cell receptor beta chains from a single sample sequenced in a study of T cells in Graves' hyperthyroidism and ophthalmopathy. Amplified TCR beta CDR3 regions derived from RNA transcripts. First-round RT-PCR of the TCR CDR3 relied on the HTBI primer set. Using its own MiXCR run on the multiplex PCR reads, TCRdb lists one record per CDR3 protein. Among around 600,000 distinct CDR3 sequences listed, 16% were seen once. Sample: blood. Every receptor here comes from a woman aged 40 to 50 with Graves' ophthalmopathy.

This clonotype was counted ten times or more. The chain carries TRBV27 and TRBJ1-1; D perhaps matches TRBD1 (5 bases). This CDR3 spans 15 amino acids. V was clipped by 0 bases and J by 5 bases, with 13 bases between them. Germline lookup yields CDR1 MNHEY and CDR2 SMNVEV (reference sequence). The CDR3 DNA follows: TGTGCCAGCAGTTTATCGAGGGCGGCAGGGACTGAAGCTTTCTTT. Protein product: CASSLSRAAGTEAFF.

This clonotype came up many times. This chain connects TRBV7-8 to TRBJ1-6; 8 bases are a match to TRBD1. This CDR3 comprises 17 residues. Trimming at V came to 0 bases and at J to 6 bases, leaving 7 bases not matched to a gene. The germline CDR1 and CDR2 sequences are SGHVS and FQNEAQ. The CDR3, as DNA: TGTGCCAGCAGCTTAGCTCAGGGGGCTTTCGGTAATTCACCCCTCCACTTT. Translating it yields CASSLAQGAFGNSPLHF.

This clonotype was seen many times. In DNA, the CDR3 is TGTGCCAGCAGCCGACAGGCCCCCACAAGCAATCAGCCCCAGCATTTT. Encoded protein: CASSRQAPTSNQPQHF. This chain uses TRBV11-2 with TRBJ1-5, with D possibly matching TRBD1 (6 bases). V shed 5 bases and J shed 1 base, with 15 bases lying between them. Germline values: CDR1 SGHAT, CDR2 FQNNGV. This CDR3 is built from 16 residues.

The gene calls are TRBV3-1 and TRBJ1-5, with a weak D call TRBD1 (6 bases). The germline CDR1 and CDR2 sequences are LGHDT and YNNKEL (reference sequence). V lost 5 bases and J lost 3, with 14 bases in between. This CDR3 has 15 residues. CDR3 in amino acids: CASSRGGQFNQPQHF. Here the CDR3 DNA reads TGTGCCAGCAGCAGAGGGGGGCAGTTCAATCAGCCCCAGCATTTT.

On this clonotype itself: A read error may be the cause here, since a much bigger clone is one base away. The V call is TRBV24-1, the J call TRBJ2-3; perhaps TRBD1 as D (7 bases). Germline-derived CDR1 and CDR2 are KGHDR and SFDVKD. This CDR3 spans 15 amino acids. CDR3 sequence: CATSDWAAGTDAQYF. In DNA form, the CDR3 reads TGTGCCACCAGTGATTGGGCCGCGGGGACAGATGCGCAGTATTTT.

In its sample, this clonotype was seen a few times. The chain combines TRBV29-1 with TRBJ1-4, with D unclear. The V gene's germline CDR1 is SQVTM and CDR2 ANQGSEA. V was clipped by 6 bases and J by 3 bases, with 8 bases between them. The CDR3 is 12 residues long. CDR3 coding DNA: TGCAGCGTGGGAAGACCTAATGAAAAACTGTTTTTT. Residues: CSVGRPNEKLFF.

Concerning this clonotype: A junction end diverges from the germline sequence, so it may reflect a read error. The CDR3 here is CASSQGQEGNEQHF. The DNA of the CDR3 is TGTGCCAGCAGCCAAGGGCAGGAGGGAAACGAGCAGCACTTC. The V gene is TRBV3-1, the J gene TRBJ2-7; D might be TRBD2 (6 bases). Germline V gives CDR1 LGHDT, CDR2 YNNKEL (reference sequence). The CDR3 spans 14 residues.

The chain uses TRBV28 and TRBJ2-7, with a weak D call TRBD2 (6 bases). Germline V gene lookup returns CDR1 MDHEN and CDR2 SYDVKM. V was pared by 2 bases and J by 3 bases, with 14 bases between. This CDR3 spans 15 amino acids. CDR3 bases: TGTGCCAGCAGTTTAGGCGGGGTGCGGAGCTACGAGCAGTACTTC. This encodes CASSLGGVRSYEQYF.

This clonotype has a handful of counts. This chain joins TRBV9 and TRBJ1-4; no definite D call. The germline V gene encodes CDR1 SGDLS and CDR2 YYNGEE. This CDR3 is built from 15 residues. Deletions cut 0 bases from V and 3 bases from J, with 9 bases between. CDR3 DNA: TGTGCCAGCAGCGTAGCTCCAGCCTCTAATGAAAAACTGTTTTTT. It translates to CASSVAPASNEKLFF. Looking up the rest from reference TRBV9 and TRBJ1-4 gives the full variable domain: DSGVTQTPKHLITATGQRVTLRCSPRSGDLSVYWYQQSLDQGLQFLIQYYNGEERAKGNILERFSAQQFPDLHSELNLSSLELGDSALYFCASSVAPASNEKLFFGSGTQLSVL.

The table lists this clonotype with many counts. CDR3 sequence (DNA): TGTGCCAGCAGCCCCTACCACGGGGGCCCTCCCTACGAGCAGTACTTC. As protein: CASSPYHGGPPYEQYF. The chain links TRBV3-1 to TRBJ2-7, with D perhaps assigned TRBD1 or TRBD2 (6 bases each). V shed 4 bases and J shed 2 bases, with 18 bases lying between them. The CDR3 has 16 amino acids. The germline CDR1 and CDR2 sequences are LGHDT and YNNKEL (reference sequence).

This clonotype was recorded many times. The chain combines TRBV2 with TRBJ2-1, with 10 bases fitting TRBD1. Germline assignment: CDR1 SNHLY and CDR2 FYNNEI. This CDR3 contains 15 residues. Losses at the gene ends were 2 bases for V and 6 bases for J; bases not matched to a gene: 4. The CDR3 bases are TGTGCCAGCAGTGAATGGGACAGGGGATCCAATGAGCAGTTCTTC. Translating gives CASSEWDRGSNEQFF.

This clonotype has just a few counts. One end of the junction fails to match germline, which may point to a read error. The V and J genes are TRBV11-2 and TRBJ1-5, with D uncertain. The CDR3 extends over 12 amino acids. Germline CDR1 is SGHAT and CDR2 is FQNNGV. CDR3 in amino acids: CATSRSNQPQHF. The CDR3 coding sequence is TGTGCCACCAGCAGAAGCAATCAGCCCCAGCATTTT.

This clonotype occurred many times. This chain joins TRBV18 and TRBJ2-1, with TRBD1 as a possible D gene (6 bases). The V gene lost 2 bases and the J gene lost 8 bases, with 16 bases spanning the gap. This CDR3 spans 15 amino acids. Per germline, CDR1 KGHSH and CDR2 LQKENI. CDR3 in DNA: TGTGCCAGCTCACCAGGGGGCGCTCCCGAAGATGAGCAGTTCTTC. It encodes CASSPGGAPEDEQFF.

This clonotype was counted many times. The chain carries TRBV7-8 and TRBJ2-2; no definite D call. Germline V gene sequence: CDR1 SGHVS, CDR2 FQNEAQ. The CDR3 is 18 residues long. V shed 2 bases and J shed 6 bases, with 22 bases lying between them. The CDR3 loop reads CASSLTLGSSRDAGELFF. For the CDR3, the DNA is TGTGCCAGCAGCTTAACTTTAGGTAGTTCACGCGATGCCGGGGAGCTGTTTTTT.

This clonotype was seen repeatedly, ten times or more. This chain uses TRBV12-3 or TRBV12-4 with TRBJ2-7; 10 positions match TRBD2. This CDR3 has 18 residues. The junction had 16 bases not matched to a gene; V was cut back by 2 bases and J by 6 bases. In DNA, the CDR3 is TGTGCCAGCAGTTTACCGAGGGCTAGCGGGAGAGCAGGGCTCGAGCAGTACTTC. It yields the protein CASSLPRASGRAGLEQYF.

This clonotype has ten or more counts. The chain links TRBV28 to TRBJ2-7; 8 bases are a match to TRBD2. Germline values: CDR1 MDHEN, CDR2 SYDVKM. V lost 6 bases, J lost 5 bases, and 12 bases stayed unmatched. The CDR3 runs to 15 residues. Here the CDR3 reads CASRSGGTRLHEQYF. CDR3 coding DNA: TGTGCCAGCAGGTCGGGAGGGACTAGACTACACGAGCAGTACTTC.

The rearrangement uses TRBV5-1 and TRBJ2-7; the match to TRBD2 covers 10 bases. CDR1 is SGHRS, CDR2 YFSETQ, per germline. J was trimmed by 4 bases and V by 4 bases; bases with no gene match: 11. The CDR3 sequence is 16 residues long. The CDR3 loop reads CASSKIAGGSSYEQYF. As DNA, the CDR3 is TGCGCCAGCAGCAAAATAGCGGGAGGTTCAAGTTACGAGCAGTACTTC.

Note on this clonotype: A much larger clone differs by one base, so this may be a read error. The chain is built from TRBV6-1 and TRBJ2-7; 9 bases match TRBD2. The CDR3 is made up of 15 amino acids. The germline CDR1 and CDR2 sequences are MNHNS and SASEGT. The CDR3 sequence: CAGSAAGGGPSEQYF. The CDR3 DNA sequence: TGTGCCGGCAGTGCAGCGGGGGGAGGGCCGAGTGAGCAGTACTTC.

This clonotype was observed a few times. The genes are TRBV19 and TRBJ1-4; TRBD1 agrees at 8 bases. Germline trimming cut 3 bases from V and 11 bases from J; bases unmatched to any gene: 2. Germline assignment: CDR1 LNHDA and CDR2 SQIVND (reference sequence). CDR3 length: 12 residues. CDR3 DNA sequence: TGTGCCAGTAGTATGGACAGGGATAAACTGTTTTTT. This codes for CASSMDRDKLFF.

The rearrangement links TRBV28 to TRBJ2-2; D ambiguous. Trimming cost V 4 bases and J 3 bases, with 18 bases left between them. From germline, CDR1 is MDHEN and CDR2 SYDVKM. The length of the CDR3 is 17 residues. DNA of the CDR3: TGTGCCAGCAGTTCCCCTGGGTCGAGTCGGGACACCGGGGAGCTGTTTTTT. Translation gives CASSSPGSSRDTGELFF. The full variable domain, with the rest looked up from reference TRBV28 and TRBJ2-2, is DVKVTQSSRYLVKRTGEKVFLECVQDMDHENMFWYRQDPGLGLRLIYFSYDVKMKEKGDIPEGYSVSREKKERFSLILESASTNQTSMYLCASSSPGSSRDTGELFFGEGSRLTVL.

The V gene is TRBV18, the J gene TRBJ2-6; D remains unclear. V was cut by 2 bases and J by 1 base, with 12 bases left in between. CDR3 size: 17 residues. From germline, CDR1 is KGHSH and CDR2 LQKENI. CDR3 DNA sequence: TGTGCCAGCTCACCAAGGCAGTTCTTTTCTGGGGCCAACGTCCTGACTTTC. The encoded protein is CASSPRQFFSGANVLTF.

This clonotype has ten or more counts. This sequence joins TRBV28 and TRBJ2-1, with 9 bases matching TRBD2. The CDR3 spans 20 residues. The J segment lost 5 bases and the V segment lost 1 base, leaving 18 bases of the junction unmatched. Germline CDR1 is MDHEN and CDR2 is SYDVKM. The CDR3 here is CASSLFGGTRLGLAHNEQFF. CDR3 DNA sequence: TGTGCCAGCAGTTTATTCGGAGGGACACGTTTGGGACTAGCCCACAATGAGCAGTTCTTC.

CDR3 sequence (DNA): TGTGCCAGCAGCCAACCGGGACAGGGGATCACTGAAGCTTTCTTT. Its translation is CASSQPGQGITEAFF. The chain is built from TRBV3-1 and TRBJ1-1, with 10 positions matching TRBD1. The CDR3 length is 15 residues. Trimming took 2 bases from V and 4 from J; bases not matched to a gene: 4. Germline V gene sequence: CDR1 LGHDT, CDR2 YNNKEL (reference sequence).

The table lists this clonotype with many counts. The CDR3 spells CASSFSGYEQYF. For the CDR3, the DNA is TGTGCCAGCAGCTTTTCCGGGTACGAGCAGTACTTC. The chain joins TRBV12-3 or TRBV12-4 to TRBJ2-7; D ambiguous. This CDR3 comprises 12 residues. Trimming took 6 bases from V and 4 from J, leaving 10 bases between them.

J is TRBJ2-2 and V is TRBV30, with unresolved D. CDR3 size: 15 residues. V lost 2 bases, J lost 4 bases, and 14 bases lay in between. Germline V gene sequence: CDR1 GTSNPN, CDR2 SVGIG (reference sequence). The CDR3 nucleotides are TGTGCCTGGAGTTTGGGTTGGGCTGGCACCGGGGAGCTGTTTTTT. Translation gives CAWSLGWAGTGELFF.

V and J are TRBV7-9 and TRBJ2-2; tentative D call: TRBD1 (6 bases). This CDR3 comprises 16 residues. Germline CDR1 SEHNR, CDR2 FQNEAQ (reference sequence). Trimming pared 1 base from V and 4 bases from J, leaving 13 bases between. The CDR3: CASSLGGGTLTGELFF. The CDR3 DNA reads TGTGCCAGCAGCTTAGGTGGGGGCACTCTCACCGGGGAGCTGTTTTTT.

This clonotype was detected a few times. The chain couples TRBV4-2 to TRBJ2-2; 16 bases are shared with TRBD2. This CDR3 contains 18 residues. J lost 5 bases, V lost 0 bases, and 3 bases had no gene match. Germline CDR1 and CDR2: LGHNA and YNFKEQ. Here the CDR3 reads CASSQDWGLAGGTGELFF. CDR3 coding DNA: TGTGCCAGCAGCCAAGATTGGGGACTAGCGGGAGGGACCGGGGAGCTGTTTTTT.

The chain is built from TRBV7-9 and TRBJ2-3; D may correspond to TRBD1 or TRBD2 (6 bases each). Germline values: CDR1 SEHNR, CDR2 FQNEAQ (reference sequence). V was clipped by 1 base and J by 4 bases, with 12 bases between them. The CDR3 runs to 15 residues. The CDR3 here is CASSLEGGGSDTQYF. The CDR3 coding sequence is TGTGCCAGCAGCTTAGAGGGGGGAGGCTCAGATACGCAGTATTTT.

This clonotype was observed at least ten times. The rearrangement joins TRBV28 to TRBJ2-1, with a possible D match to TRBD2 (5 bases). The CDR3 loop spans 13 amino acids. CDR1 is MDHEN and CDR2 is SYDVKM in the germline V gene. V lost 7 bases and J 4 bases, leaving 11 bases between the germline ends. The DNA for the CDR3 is TGTGCCAGCATCCGTAGAGGGTACAATGAGCAGTTCTTC. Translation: CASIRRGYNEQFF.

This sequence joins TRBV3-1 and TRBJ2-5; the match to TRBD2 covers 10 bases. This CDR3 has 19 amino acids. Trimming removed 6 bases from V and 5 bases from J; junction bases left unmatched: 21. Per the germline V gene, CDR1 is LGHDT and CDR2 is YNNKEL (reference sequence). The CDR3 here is CASSDWASGRRSKLETQYF. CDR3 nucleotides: TGTGCCAGCAGTGACTGGGCTAGCGGGAGAAGGAGTAAGTTGGAGACCCAGTACTTC.